This T cell receptor (beta chain) was found in a study of blood T cells in healthy people across ages. The wider study: Per two T cells, template switching captured roughly one barcoded beta molecule.

Alongside a J-beta primer mix, a sample-barcoded 5' primer served in a second PCR lasting about 6 to 12 cycles. There were at least 3 million CDR3-containing paired-end reads obtained from each sample. TCRdb processed the 5' RACE reads anew with MiXCR; each CDR3 protein has one entry. Among about 2 million distinct CDR3 sequences listed, just under 50% were seen once. The material sequenced was blood. The origin of this receptor is a woman between 40 and 55 years old in good health.

As DNA, the CDR3 is TGTGCCAGCAGTCGTATCCGGGGGCCAGAAGAAAAACTGTTTTTT. Translation: CASSRIRGPEEKLFF. The rearrangement uses TRBV6-2 or TRBV6-3 and TRBJ1-4; weak D call: TRBD1 (6 bases). The V and J ends lost 5 bases and 8 bases respectively, with 18 bases between them. The CDR3 spans 15 residues. Looked up from germline, CDR1 is MNHEY and CDR2 is SVGEGT.